This T cell receptor beta chain emerged from a study of identical twins (dated by TCRdb to the mid-2010s). Broadly, across the study: To test whether fetal clonotypes persist, the study used deep sequencing on TCR alpha and beta repertoires from monozygotic twins, unrelated adults of various ages, and cord blood. Replicate twin experiments were performed at different times using different library preparation protocols to rule out contamination.

All donors were healthy Caucasians. Receptor libraries were prepared by 5' RACE. Sequencing instrument: Illumina HiSeq 2000. A universal primer binding site was introduced by template switching, and a unique molecular identifier was present in the final cDNA, enabling accurate counting of TCR cDNA molecules. Specific primers in the conserved constant-segment region were used to synthesize first-strand cDNA for TCR alpha and beta chains. To control for contamination, each cDNA library was double barcoded with a SMART-Mk sample barcode plus Illumina barcodes. TruSeq adapter sequences along with Illumina sample barcodes were introduced in two successive PCR steps. The TCR alpha and beta cDNA libraries were sequenced on the Illumina HiSeq platform using custom primers. Per the original workflow: Raw reads were processed with MiGEC to extract unique molecular identifiers, and MiXCR was used to determine CDR3 positions. Recombination models were inferred per individual with the repgenHMM and IGoR tools using an EM algorithm. The tcR package in R was used for shared clonotype analysis, with sharing normalized by the product of cloneset sizes. To study raw recombination without the effects of thymic and clonal selection, out-of-frame nonproductive sequences were analyzed. The public sequencing data were trimmed at Q25 with fastp and processed into clonotypes with MiXCR by TCRdb, which kept only in-frame beta chains. Each CDR3 protein appears once, grouped with its most common genes and DNA. TCRdb, not the original authors, processed these V and J calls. The table for this sample lists more than 1.5 million distinct CDR3 sequences; 32% of them were counted only once. The ten largest clonotypes hold about 0.3% of the sample.

On the study overall, not on this receptor specifically: Invariant T cells such as MAIT and iNKT could partly confound zero-insertion analyses, although diverse VJ usage argued against such confounding for most clonotypes. Abundant cord blood beta clonotypes had fewer insertions, young adult naive repertoires showed a similar but weaker trend, and memory repertoires showed no such trend. In monozygotic twins, out-of-frame TCR alpha sharing was systematically underestimated by recombination models, although the models agreed with sharing between unrelated individuals. Because the same donors could not be followed over many years, the conclusions relied on cross-sectional statistical analysis. Excess twin sharing in beta out-of-frame sequences was weaker because fewer shared sequences lowered the signal-to-noise ratio. Compared with coincidental sharing between unrelated individuals, an excess of low generation-probability sequences was observed among out-of-frame TCR alpha sequences shared between twins.

The CDR3 contains 14 residues, cysteine and phenylalanine counted. Only CDR3 DNA remains: 42 bases, in frame from the first base. Clipping removes 0 bases from V and 5 bases from J, with 3 as the unmatched junction base count. Sequences SGHRS (CDR1) and YFSETQ (CDR2) are obtained from the germline V gene. This clonotype was counted a few times. Its antigen is not yet known. Per-base quality was not reported, and no clone a single base away is much larger than it. The V gene is TRBV5-1 and the J gene is TRBJ2-5; TRBD1 agrees with 8 junctional bases. The origin of this receptor is a newborn girl in good health. The specimen sequenced was cord blood. The CDR3 protein sequence reads: CASSLDRGMETQYF. DNA sequence: TGCGCCAGCAGCTTGGACAGGGGGATGGAGACCCAGTACTTC.